What follows describes a single T cell receptor (beta chain). The source of the sample is a study of CD8 T cells in Susac syndrome. The authors sequenced TCR beta from blood CD8+ and CD4+ T cells. The TEMRA cells underwent FACS enrichment, while the CD8+ and CD4+ T cells underwent negative isolation. The germline CDR1 and CDR2 sequences are LGHDT and YNNKEL (reference sequence). With 0 bases clipped from V and 5 bases from J, the junction kept 8 bases outside the gene matches. The CDR3 runs 16 residues. RNA amounts of roughly 0.45 to 1 ug underwent reverse transcription with random hexamers. The immunoSEQ assay covered 54 Vbeta and 13 Jbeta segments for CDR3. TCRdb re-derived calls from the immunoSEQ multiplex PCR reads in MiXCR, one entry per CDR3 protein. This sample has fewer than 350,000 distinct CDR3 sequences, with roughly 85% found just once.

Sequencing was carried out using CD8+ T cells from PBMCs. J is TRBJ2-7 and V is TRBV3-1, with 9 bases that match TRBD2. The receptor was isolated from a human donor with multiple sclerosis. CDR3 coding DNA: TGTGCCAGCAGCCAAGAAAGTGGCCTAGCGGGAAACGAGCAGTACTTC. Translated, it gives CASSQESGLAGNEQYF.